The T cell receptor (beta chain) under discussion was sequenced for a study of regulatory T cells in long-lasting Graves disease (dated by TCRdb to 2020 to 2022). For the study in its entirety: In the newly diagnosed Graves' disease group, patients had been taking antithyroid drugs for less than 3 months. Persistent Graves' disease patients were compared with newly diagnosed Graves' disease patients by peripheral blood TCR sequencing and RNA sequencing. The study was conducted in China and was registered as a clinical trial. A total of about 33 samples underwent TCR sequencing: about 13 from persistent and roughly 20 from newly diagnosed Graves' disease patients.

Based on the germline V gene (reference sequence), the CDR1 and CDR2 sequences are SGHAT and FQDESV. The CDR3 contains 14 residues, cysteine and phenylalanine counted. The retained sequence is limited to the CDR3, 42 bases, with the frame set at the first base. Trimming takes 6 bases off V and 7 bases off J; junction bases not matched to a gene: 8. According to the study, the label for this sample's time point signals: newly diagnosed GD, antithyroid drugs for less than 3 months. For both TCR sequencing and RNA sequencing, RNA was extracted from PBMCs using TRIzol. The diagnosis of Graves' disease followed American Thyroid Association guidelines. Patients were recruited from an endocrinology department in Xi'an, China. Each patient gave 7.5 to 10 milliliters of peripheral blood, collected in an EDTA anticoagulant tube. PBMCs were isolated by Ficoll Paque Plus density gradient separation without further T cell sorting. RNA quality was checked with an Agilent 2100 Bioanalyzer and agarose gel, and concentration with a NanoDrop 2000.

The study at large found these results: The small sample size was acknowledged by the authors as a limitation that may reduce accuracy. Sequencing and analysis were limited to the TCR beta chain. TRBV28, TRBJ1-2 and TRBJ2-5 were preferentially used in persistent disease, while TRBV20-1 and TRBJ2-1 were favored in newly diagnosed disease. The study examined only peripheral blood because the primary lesion, thyroid tissue, could not be accessed. A larger number of public clonotypes was shared among persistent patients (approximately 2,500) than among newly diagnosed patients (about 990). Lower TCR Shannon entropy and fewer highly expanded clones were observed in persistent Graves' disease patients than in newly diagnosed patients, which suggested clonal expansion.

The sample holds many counts of this clonotype. Its antigen is still unknown. The record has no base qualities; no much larger clone is one base away. Receptor amplification or capture employed multiplex PCR. Sequencing relied on an Illumina HiSeq 4000. iRepertoire HTBI primers and Arm-PCR amplification of CDR3 regions were used to construct TCR beta libraries. Before sequencing, the PCR products underwent gel purification. For the original study's pipeline: Gene usage analysis of CDR3 amino acid clonotypes used the roughly 60 TRBV and about 14 TRBJ segments found across samples. COPE and FqMerger were used to merge filtered high-quality paired reads into contigs. BLAST was used to align contigs to IMGT TRBV, TRBD and TRBJ reference genes, and CDR3 was defined according to IMGT. Any clonotype with a frequency above 0.1% was classified as a highly expanded clone. Repertoire diversity was measured by Shannon entropy, and V-J evenness by the Gini coefficient. A clonotype found in more than one individual was treated as public. TCRdb reprocessed the public reads (quality trimming at Q25 with fastp, clone calling with MiXCR) and kept in-frame beta chains. Under each unique CDR3 protein, matching rows form one entry showing the most common genes and DNA. These V and J calls originate from TCRdb's pipeline instead of the authors' own analysis. Counted in this sample were 350,000 to 500,000 distinct CDR3 sequences; 15% to 20% of them appeared once. Approximately 11% of the sample is held by the ten biggest clonotypes.

This sample was shared with a second study, whose subject was T cells in Graves' hyperthyroidism and ophthalmopathy. That second report states: Stable Graves' hyperthyroidism was defined as no progression to ophthalmopathy during 18 months of follow-up. Hyperthyroidism patients were aged 18 to 65 years and newly diagnosed, with disease duration of less than 2 months. The study excluded patients with uncontrolled infections, other autoimmune diseases, pregnancy or lactation. Diagnoses relied on clinical symptoms, serum thyroxine and TRAb, thyroid ultrasound and orbital computed tomography. The first round of RT-PCR for the TCR CDR3 was performed with the HTBI primer set and the Qiagen OneStep RT-PCR kit. Most expanded thyroid clonotypes (frequency above 0.001) were also detected in blood, a finding suggesting that blood repertoires may reflect thyroid immune responses. A 13 V-J signature model separated ophthalmopathy from stable hyperthyroidism, with around 91% sensitivity and approximately 81% specificity in cross-validation and 80%/75% in testing. During validation, the model predicted progression to ophthalmopathy a median of roughly six months ahead of onset, with around 71% sensitivity and roughly 75% specificity. TCR V-J signatures able to tell the groups apart were searched for in a discovery cohort of 100 or so patients, of whom more than 40 had Graves' ophthalmopathy and some 60 had stable Graves' hyperthyroidism. An independent validation cohort of fewer than 20 hyperthyroidism patients and 17 patients who later progressed to ophthalmopathy tested prospective prediction of ophthalmopathy. The roughly 94 discovery patients were randomly divided into training and test sets at a 7:3 ratio. Thyroid tissue and blood T-cell repertoires from roughly six Graves' hyperthyroidism patients were also compared in the study. Following sampling, methimazole starting at 30 mg daily was given to hyperthyroidism patients, and high-dose intravenous methylprednisolone was given to ophthalmopathy patients. A second multiplex PCR round built the libraries, followed by size selection and purification. The libraries were sequenced on an Illumina HiSeq2000 using paired-end 100 bp reads. SOAPnuke was used to process the raw data, with reads discarded if the reads contained adapters or uncalled bases, had a mean Phred below 15, or lacked an exact constant-primer or identifier match. COPE v1.2.5 was used to merge the high-quality paired reads, and each unique nucleotide sequence was defined as a clonotype. MiTCR v1.1 was used to align the clonotypes against IMGT TRBV, TRBD and TRBJ reference segments. Only V-J combinations with frequency above 0.0001, covering 99.2% of repertoires, were analysed. The TCS score was defined as the ratio of F50 (clonal expansion) to E x V (chaos), calculated using BLOSUM62-based TCRdist between CDR3 peptides within each V-J. Welch's t-statistics and random forest reduced around 510 V-J features to fewer than 15, which were used in a naive Bayes classifier (R e1071). Sample size was not statistically predetermined, and blinding of investigators to group allocation was not performed. TCR Vbeta CDR3 sequencing of 130 to 150 peripheral blood samples (under 45 ophthalmopathy, over 70 hyperthyroidism and some 17 progressor patients) is reported in the paper.

The source material was peripheral blood mononuclear cells (PBMCs), sampled at new diagnosis, from a patient treated with antithyroid drugs. The rearrangement combines TRBV11-1 with TRBJ1-2; 10 of the junction bases match TRBD1. This TCR was recovered from a woman aged 25 to 39 with Graves disease. Donor details come from another sample of the same person, matched by shared clones. The CDR3: CASRRRGQGGGYTF. The bases read TGTGCCAGCAGACGCCGTGGACAGGGGGGTGGCTACACCTTC.